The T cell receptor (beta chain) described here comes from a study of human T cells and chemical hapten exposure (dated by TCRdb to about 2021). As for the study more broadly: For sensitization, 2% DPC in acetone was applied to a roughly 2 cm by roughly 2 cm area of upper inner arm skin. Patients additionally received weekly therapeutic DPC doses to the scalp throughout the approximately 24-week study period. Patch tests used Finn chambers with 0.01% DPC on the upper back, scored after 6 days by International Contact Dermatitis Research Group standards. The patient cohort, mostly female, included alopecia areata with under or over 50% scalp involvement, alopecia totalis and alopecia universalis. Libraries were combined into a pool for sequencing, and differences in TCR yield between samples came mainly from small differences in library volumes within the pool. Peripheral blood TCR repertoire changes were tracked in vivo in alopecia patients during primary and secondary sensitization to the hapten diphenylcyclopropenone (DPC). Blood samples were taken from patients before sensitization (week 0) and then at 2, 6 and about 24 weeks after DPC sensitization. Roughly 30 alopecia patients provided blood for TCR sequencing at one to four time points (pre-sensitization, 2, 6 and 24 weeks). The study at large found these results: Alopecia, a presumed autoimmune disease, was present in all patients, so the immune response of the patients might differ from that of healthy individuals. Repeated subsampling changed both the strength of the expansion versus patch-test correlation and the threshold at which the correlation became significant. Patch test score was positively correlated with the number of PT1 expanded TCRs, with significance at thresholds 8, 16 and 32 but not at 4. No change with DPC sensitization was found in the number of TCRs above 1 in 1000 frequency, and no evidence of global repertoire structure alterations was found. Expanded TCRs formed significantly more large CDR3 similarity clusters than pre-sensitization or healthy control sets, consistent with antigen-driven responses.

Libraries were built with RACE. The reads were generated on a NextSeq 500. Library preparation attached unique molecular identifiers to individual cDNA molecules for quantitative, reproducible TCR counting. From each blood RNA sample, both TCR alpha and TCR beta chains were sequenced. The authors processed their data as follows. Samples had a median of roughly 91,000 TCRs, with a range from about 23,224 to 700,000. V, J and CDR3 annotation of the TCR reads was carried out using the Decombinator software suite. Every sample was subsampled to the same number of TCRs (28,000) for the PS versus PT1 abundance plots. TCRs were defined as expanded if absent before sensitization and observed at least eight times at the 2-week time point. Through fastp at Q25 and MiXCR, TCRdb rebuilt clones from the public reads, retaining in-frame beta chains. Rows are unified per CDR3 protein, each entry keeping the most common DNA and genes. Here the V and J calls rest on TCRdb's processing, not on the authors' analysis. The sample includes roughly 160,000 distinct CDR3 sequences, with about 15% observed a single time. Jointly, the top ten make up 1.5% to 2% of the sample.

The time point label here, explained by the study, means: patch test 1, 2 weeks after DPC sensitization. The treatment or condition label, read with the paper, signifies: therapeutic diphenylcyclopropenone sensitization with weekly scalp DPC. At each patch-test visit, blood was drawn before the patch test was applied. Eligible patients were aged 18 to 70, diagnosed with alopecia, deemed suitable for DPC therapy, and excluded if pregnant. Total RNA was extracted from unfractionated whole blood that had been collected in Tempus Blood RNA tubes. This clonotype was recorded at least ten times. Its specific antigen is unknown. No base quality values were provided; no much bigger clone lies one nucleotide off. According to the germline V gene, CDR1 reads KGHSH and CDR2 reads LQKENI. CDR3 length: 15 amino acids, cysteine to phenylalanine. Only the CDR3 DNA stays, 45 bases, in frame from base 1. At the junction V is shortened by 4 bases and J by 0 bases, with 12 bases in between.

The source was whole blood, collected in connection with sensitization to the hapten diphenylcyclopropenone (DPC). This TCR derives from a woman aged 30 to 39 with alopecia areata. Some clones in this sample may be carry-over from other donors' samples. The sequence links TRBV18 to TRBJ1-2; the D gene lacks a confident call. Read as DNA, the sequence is TGTGCCAGCTCACTGACCGGTCAGGCTAACTATGGCTACACCTTC. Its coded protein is CASSLTGQANYGYTF.